The 27 T cell receptor beta chains below were found in one sample sequenced in a study of T cell responses to AZD1222 COVID-19 vaccine. The table came from immunoSEQ multiplex PCR; TCRdb's copy has only in-frame clones and leaves some out. The sample holds approximately 120,000 clones; around 85% are singletons and the top ten take roughly 4.4%. The sequencing here drew on peripheral blood, taken 28 days after the second AZD1222 dose. The receptors derive from an adult who received the AZD1222 COVID-19 vaccine.

The gene calls are TRBV3-1 (or the pseudogene TRBV3-2) and TRBJ2-3; 12 bases align to TRBD1. V shed 2 bases, J shed 4 bases, and the junction held 10 bases outside the gene matches. CDR1 is LGHDT, CDR2 YNNKEL, per germline (reference sequence). The CDR3 extends over 18 amino acids. The CDR3 region is CASSQRGQGARGADTQYF. In DNA, the CDR3 is TGTGCCAGCAGCCAACGGGGACAGGGGGCGAGAGGGGCAGATACGCAGTATTTT.

The chain couples TRBV11-2 to TRBJ2-3; D possibly corresponds to TRBD2 (5 bases). The CDR3 length is 15 residues. Trimming removed 5 bases from V and 2 bases from J, with 14 bases in between. CDR1 and CDR2 (germline): SGHAT, FQNNGV. The CDR3 region has the DNA TGTGCCAGCAGCCAGAGGGAGCGGACCACAGATACGCAGTATTTT. Translated: CASSQRERTTDTQYF.

This rearrangement joins TRBV19 to TRBJ2-3, with 7 bases lining up with TRBD1. J was trimmed by 0 bases and V by 5 bases; bases with no gene match: 20. The CDR3 has 20 amino acids. Per the germline V gene, CDR1 is LNHDA and CDR2 is SQIVND (reference sequence). The CDR3 DNA is TGTGCCAGTAGTGCACCCCGGGGACAGCTCCTCACGCTTAGCACAGATACGCAGTATTTT. Translation: CASSAPRGQLLTLSTDTQYF. The complete variable domain, with remaining parts taken from reference TRBV19 and TRBJ2-3, reads DGGITQSPKYLFRKEGQNVTLSCEQNLNHDAMYWYRQDPGQGLRLIYYSQIVNDFQKGDIAEGYSVSREKKESFPLTVTSAQKNPTAFYLCASSAPRGQLLTLSTDTQYFGPGTRLTVL.

The chain combines TRBV14 with TRBJ1-1; D unclear. From germline, CDR1 is SGHDN and CDR2 FVKESK. The ends were cut back, 0 bases at V and 10 bases at J, with 0 bases in the middle. This CDR3 contains 9 residues. The chain's CDR3 is CASSQEAFF. For the CDR3, the DNA is TGTGCCAGCAGCCAAGAAGCTTTCTTT.

V gene TRBV5-6 combines with J gene TRBJ2-5; D is uncertain. Trimming took 0 bases from V and 2 from J, leaving 8 bases between them. This CDR3 spans 14 amino acids. The germline V gene has CDR1 SGHDT and CDR2 YYEEEE. The CDR3 DNA sequence: TGTGCCAGCAGCTTGGTCGGCCCTCAAGAGACCCAGTACTTC. Amino acids: CASSLVGPQETQYF.

The V call is TRBV30, the J call TRBJ1-1; TRBD1 matches at 8 bases. With V trimmed by 7 bases and J by 5 bases, 6 bases remained unmatched. Germline loops: CDR1 GTSNPN, CDR2 SVGIG (reference sequence). The CDR3 extends over 12 amino acids. Here the CDR3 DNA reads TGTGCCTCCAGGGGGCGGTGGACTGAAGCTTTCTTT. Amino acid sequence: CASRGRWTEAFF. Together with reference TRBV30 and TRBJ1-1, the CDR3 gives the full variable domain: SQTIHQWPATLVQPVGSPLSLECTVEGTSNPNLYWYRQAAGRGLQLLFYSVGIGQISSEVPQNLSASRPQDRQFILSSKKLLLSDSGFYLCASRGRWTEAFFGQGTRLTVV.

CDR3: CATSRGQGNEKLFF. CDR3 bases: TGTGCCACCAGCAGAGGACAGGGGAATGAAAAACTGTTTTTT. The chain employs TRBV15 and TRBJ1-4; the match to TRBD1 covers 8 bases. Looked up from germline, CDR1 is LNHNV and CDR2 is YYDKDF (reference sequence). This CDR3 spans 14 amino acids. With 1 base clipped from V and 5 bases from J, the junction kept 0 bases outside the gene matches.

This clone was seen once. The chain joins TRBV28 to TRBJ1-4; 7 bases line up with TRBD1. This CDR3 has 14 amino acids. J lost 8 bases, V lost 6 bases, and 9 bases had no gene match. Per germline, CDR1 MDHEN and CDR2 SYDVKM. CDR3 DNA: TGTGCCAGCAGAACGACAGGGTTAGGGGAAAAACTGTTTTTT. Translated: CASRTTGLGEKLFF.

This clone was seen just once. V gene TRBV28 combines with J gene TRBJ1-5; 7 nucleotides match TRBD1. CDR1 and CDR2 from the germline V gene are MDHEN and SYDVKM. The V segment lost 4 bases and the J segment 2 bases; nucleotides outside the gene matches: 2. This CDR3 is 14 amino acids long. CDR3 DNA: TGTGCCAGCAGTTCAGGGGGGGGCAATCAGCCCCAGCATTTT. Encoded protein: CASSSGGGNQPQHF.

J is TRBJ1-2 and V is TRBV29-1, with 8 nucleotides matching TRBD1. The CDR3 has 17 amino acids. The V gene end was trimmed by 0 bases and the J gene end by 8 bases; junction bases not matched to a gene: 17. Looked up from germline, CDR1 is SQVTM and CDR2 is ANQGSEA. Written as DNA, the CDR3 is TGCAGCGTTGAAGATATTGGCCAGGGACAGGCTTTGGGGGGCTACACCTTC. Its translation: CSVEDIGQGQALGGYTF.

In this sample, this clone turned up a few times. This chain uses TRBV11-1 with TRBJ1-1; 7 bases are a match to TRBD1. Trimming took 5 bases from V and 0 from J; bases not matched to a gene: 6. CDR1 and CDR2 from the germline V gene are SGHAT and FQDESV (reference sequence). The CDR3 spans 15 residues. As DNA, the CDR3 is TGTGCCAGCAGCCCTTACAGGGGCGTGAACACTGAAGCTTTCTTT. This codes for CASSPYRGVNTEAFF.

This clone was recorded only once. The chain is built from TRBV30 and TRBJ1-6; 9 positions agree with TRBD1. V lost 5 bases to trimming and J lost 6 bases; unmatched junction nucleotides: 8. This CDR3 is 15 amino acids long. From germline, CDR1 is GTSNPN and CDR2 SVGIG (reference sequence). The DNA for the CDR3 is TGTGCCTGGCGTTCGTGGGACAGGGCTAATTCACCCCTCCACTTT. Translating it yields CAWRSWDRANSPLHF.

This clone was recorded a few times. V usage is TRBV7-9 and J usage is TRBJ2-7, with no clear D. The germline V gene encodes CDR1 SEHNR and CDR2 FQNEAQ (reference sequence). The length of the CDR3 is 11 residues. V was pared by 1 base and J by 3 bases, with 1 base between. The CDR3, as DNA: TGTGCCAGCAGCTTAGACTACGAGCAGTACTTC. Translation: CASSLDYEQYF. The full variable domain, in which reference TRBV7-9 and TRBJ2-7 provide the parts outside the CDR3, is DTGVSQNPRHKITKRGQNVTFRCDPISEHNRLYWYRQTLGQGPEFLTYFQNEAQLEKSRLLSDRFSAERPKGSFSTLEIQRTEQGDSAMYLCASSLDYEQYFGPGTRLTVT.

The chain combines TRBV5-1 with TRBJ2-2, with 7 bases fitting TRBD2. After removal of 5 bases from V and 1 base from J, the junction contained 5 bases not matched to a gene. Germline V CDR1 and CDR2: SGHRS, YFSETQ. The CDR3 has 15 amino acids. CDR3 nucleotides: TGCGCCAGCAGTCGGGACTACCTGAACACCGGGGAGCTGTTTTTT. Amino acids: CASSRDYLNTGELFF.

This clone was seen only once. This rearrangement joins TRBV28 to TRBJ1-5; TRBD1 might be the D (5 bases). Germline-derived CDR1 and CDR2 are MDHEN and SYDVKM. CDR3 length: 16 amino acids. Trimming removed 2 bases from V and 0 bases from J, with 11 bases in between. The CDR3 spells CASSLAGGGSNQPQHF. The CDR3 nucleotides are TGTGCCAGCAGTTTAGCTGGTGGGGGTAGCAATCAGCCCCAGCATTTT.

This clone was seen a few times. The J gene is TRBJ1-2, the V gene TRBV7-2, with 10 bases that match TRBD1. Germline V lookup: CDR1 SGHTA, CDR2 FQGNSA. The V segment lost 5 bases and the J segment 4 bases; nucleotides outside the gene matches: 16. The CDR3 contains 18 residues. In DNA, the CDR3 is TGTGCCAGCAGCCTAAACCCCGGGACAGGGGATGGGGCCTATGGCTACACCTTC. Translated: CASSLNPGTGDGAYGYTF.

The chain combines TRBV15 with TRBJ2-5; D is perhaps TRBD1 or TRBD2 (5 bases each). V lost 1 base and J lost 4, with 13 bases in between. The CDR3 is 15 amino acids. Per germline, CDR1 LNHNV and CDR2 YYDKDF (reference sequence). As DNA, the CDR3 is TGTGCCACCAGCAGAGGCACAGGTGGGGGAGAGACCCAGTACTTC. Its protein product is CATSRGTGGGETQYF.

The chain carries TRBV6-5 and TRBJ1-2, with D possibly TRBD1 on 5 matching bases. From germline, CDR1 is MNHEY and CDR2 SVGAGI. CDR3 size: 13 residues. V was cut by 0 bases and J by 7 bases, with 9 bases left in between. Here the CDR3 DNA reads TGTGCCAGCAGTTACTCGGAGGGGTCTGGCTACACCTTC. It translates to CASSYSEGSGYTF.

V gene TRBV3-1 (or the pseudogene TRBV3-2) combines with J gene TRBJ2-2, with D hard to call. From germline, CDR1 is LGHDT and CDR2 YNNKEL (reference sequence). The CDR3 is 17 residues long. The V end lost 3 bases, the J end lost 5 bases, and 19 bases lay between the germline ends. DNA of the CDR3: TGTGCCAGCAGCCAGCTCTCCCATTTCAGCTTGACCGGGGAGCTGTTTTTT. Protein product: CASSQLSHFSLTGELFF.

This sequence joins TRBV27 and TRBJ2-7, with 8 bases that match TRBD2. The V and J ends lost 6 bases and 4 bases, in that order; junction bases with no gene match: 11. CDR3 size: 15 residues. CDR1 and CDR2 (germline): MNHEY, SMNVEV (reference sequence). In DNA, the CDR3 is TGTGCCAGCAGCCCGCTCGGCGGGGGGAGTTACGAGCAGTACTTC. This codes for CASSPLGGGSYEQYF.

This clone was seen only a few times. The chain is built from TRBV14 and TRBJ1-2, with TRBD1 identical over 9 bases. J was trimmed by 3 bases and V by 1 base; bases with no gene match: 6. The CDR3 spans 16 residues. Germline CDR1 SGHDN, CDR2 FVKESK. CDR3 region: CASSQARQGVDYGYTF. CDR3 in DNA: TGTGCCAGCAGCCAAGCCCGACAGGGGGTCGACTATGGCTACACCTTC.

This chain connects TRBV7-2 to TRBJ2-4; 13 bases are a match to TRBD2. The V and J ends lost 5 bases and 2 bases, in that order; junction bases with no gene match: 6. The CDR3 totals 17 residues. CDR1 is SGHTA and CDR2 is FQGNSA in the germline V gene. CDR3 region: CASSLTSGGASKNIQYF. The CDR3 region has the DNA TGTGCCAGCAGCCTAACTAGCGGGGGGGCCTCCAAAAACATTCAGTACTTC.

The chain links TRBV5-4 to TRBJ1-2, with TRBD1 matching 9 bases. The germline V gene has CDR1 SGHNT and CDR2 YYREEE (reference sequence). V shed 4 bases and J 5 bases; nucleotides not matched to a gene: 6. The CDR3 covers 14 residues. The CDR3 region is CASSGGTGRYGYTF. The CDR3 bases are TGTGCCAGCAGCGGCGGGACAGGGAGATATGGCTACACCTTC.

This clone was counted between two and nine times. V gene TRBV6-2 or TRBV6-3 combines with J gene TRBJ1-3; D is ambiguous. V was shortened by 4 bases and J by 4 bases, with 11 bases between the two germline ends. Germline CDR1 and CDR2: MNHEY and SVGEGT. The CDR3 loop spans 14 amino acids. The CDR3 protein is CASSSWSLGNTIYF. As DNA, the CDR3 is TGTGCCAGCAGTTCTTGGAGTCTCGGAAACACCATATATTTT.

For this clone: This sample also contains other DNA sequences that code for the same CDR3. This chain links TRBV7-2 with TRBJ1-5; no firm D call. The length of the CDR3 is 15 residues. Germline V lookup: CDR1 SGHTA, CDR2 FQGNSA. Trimming pared 1 base from V and 3 bases from J, leaving 10 bases between. The CDR3 here is CASSLDGRDNQPQHF. DNA of the CDR3: TGTGCCAGCAGCTTAGATGGACGGGACAATCAGCCCCAGCATTTT.

The chain combines TRBV27 with TRBJ1-4; D possibly corresponds to TRBD1 (5 bases). The germline V gene encodes CDR1 MNHEY and CDR2 SMNVEV (reference sequence). The CDR3 spans 14 residues. V lost 7 bases, J lost 7 bases, and 16 bases lay in between. The CDR3 protein is CASTQGPRPEKLFF. The CDR3 bases are TGTGCCAGCACCCAGGGACCCCGGCCTGAAAAACTGTTTTTT.

The V call is TRBV5-1, the J call TRBJ1-6; no definite D call. CDR1 is SGHRS, CDR2 YFSETQ, per germline. CDR3 length equals 17 residues. The V and J ends lost 0 bases and 0 bases respectively, with 10 bases between them. In nucleotides, the CDR3 is TGCGCCAGCAGCTTGGACGCCGGGAGCTCCTATAATTCACCCCTCCACTTT. This gives the protein CASSLDAGSSYNSPLHF.